These T cell receptor beta chains were read from a single sample in a study of T cell clusters in autoimmune cytopenias. Using the multiplex PCR reads, TCRdb records one entry per CDR3 protein without DNA. Listed are some 2,200 distinct CDR3 sequences; under 6.5% falls within the top ten. Sequencing was done on a sample of peripheral blood. The receptors come from a human donor with an autoimmune cytopenia or autoimmune hepatitis (not recorded which). CDR3s include the opening cysteine and the closing phenylalanine or tryptophan. Fields, in order: J gene, V gene, CDR3 length, clone size, CDR3 protein. Not all rows give a size; the values are once, few, many and, for expanded clones, a class.

TRBJ1-2 | TRBV29-1 | 13 | NA | CSVAGTGASGYTF
TRBJ1-6 | TRBV12-3/TRBV12-4 | 14 | medium-sized | CASSLGGRWSPLHF
TRBJ2-1 | TRBV7-2 | 18 | NA | CASSKRLAGADHYNEQFF
TRBJ2-1 | TRBV12-3/TRBV12-4 | 13 | medium-sized | CASSFAGNNEQFF
TRBJ2-2 | TRBV7-2 | 17 | NA | CASSSATATLRTGELFF
TRBJ1-5 | TRBV6-4 | 15 | NA | CASPDRPYSNQPQHF
TRBJ2-1 | TRBV5-1 | 13 | medium-sized | CASSPGDNNEQFF
TRBJ2-2 | TRBV12-3/TRBV12-4 | 17 | medium-sized | CASTTPGVYANTGELFF
TRBJ2-3 | TRBV20-1 | 16 | medium-sized | CSAVGRTVSRTDTQYF
TRBJ1-6 | TRBV20-1 | 15 | medium-sized | CSARDQTGRNSPLHF
TRBJ2-7 | TRBV4-3 | 14 | medium-sized | CASSQDGRGHEQYF
TRBJ2-3 | TRBV20-1 | 14 | NA | CSARAHAGPDTQYF
TRBJ2-3 | TRBV5-1 | 17 | medium-sized | CASSSPRGGAHTDTQYF
TRBJ1-1 | TRBV6-2/TRBV6-3 | 13 | medium-sized | CASSYDRDTEAFF
TRBJ1-1 | TRBV14 | 15 | medium-sized | CASSQDPTGLSEAFF
TRBJ1-1 | TRBV11-2 | 15 | NA | CASSLDLWANTEAFF
TRBJ2-3 | TRBV7-9 | 16 | medium-sized | CASSFERGAGTDTQYF
TRBJ1-2 | TRBV7-9 | 15 | medium-sized | CASTVPGQDFRGYTF
TRBJ1-5 | TRBV7-9 | 16 | NA | CASSSDWTGNNQPQHF
TRBJ2-1 | TRBV7-6 | 16 | medium-sized | CASSLLLSVGYNEQFF
TRBJ1-5 | TRBV6-5 | 17 | medium-sized | CASSPQRPGAGNQPQHF
TRBJ1-1 | TRBV24-1 | 19 | NA | CATSDLQRAHRDVDTEAFF
TRBJ1-1 | TRBV19 | 15 | medium-sized | CASSLTAGTIPQAFF
TRBJ2-4 | TRBV5-6 | 16 | medium-sized | CASSLTHLGAKNIQYF
TRBJ2-3 | TRBV19 | 13 | large | CASSVAGADTQYF
TRBJ2-5 | TRBV20-1 | 16 | medium-sized | CSAGPAGGARQETQYF
TRBJ1-1 | TRBV15 | 14 | NA | CATSRKRQGTEAFF
TRBJ1-2 | TRBV19 | 15 | large | CASSIVGRSNYGYTF
TRBJ2-6 | TRBV5-4 | 16 | large | CASSRTGGSGANVLTF
TRBJ2-5 | TRBV7-2 | 15 | medium-sized | CASSLAGQGRETQYF
TRBJ2-5 | TRBV18 | 12 | medium-sized | CASWGAEETQYF
TRBJ1-1 | TRBV28 | 14 | NA | CASSPPGANTEAFF
TRBJ2-1 | TRBV5-1 | 13 | medium-sized | CASSGTPSGEQFF
TRBJ1-2 | TRBV5-8 | 15 | medium-sized | CASSFSGGRLYGYTF
TRBJ2-7 | TRBV20-1 | 14 | medium-sized | CSARDGTSTTRQYF
TRBJ1-4 | TRBV20-1 | 13 | medium-sized | CSARAGPNEKLFF
TRBJ2-1 | TRBV6-2/TRBV6-3 | 13 | medium-sized | CASSMGRGLVQFF
TRBJ1-5 | TRBV20-1 | 14 | NA | CSALNEGGNQPQHF
TRBJ1-4 | TRBV19 | 15 | large | CASRAGQGPNEKLFF
TRBJ2-3 | TRBV20-1 | 12 | NA | CSAPGGADTQYF
TRBJ2-7 | TRBV20-1 | 14 | medium-sized | CSARDVGTDYEQYF
TRBJ2-5 | TRBV28 | 13 | NA | CASSNSLGETQYF
TRBJ1-1 | TRBV7-2 | 13 | NA | CASSLPGNTEAFF
TRBJ2-1 | TRBV15 | 15 | NA | CATSRGLAGVNEQFF
TRBJ2-3 | TRBV12-3/TRBV12-4 | 18 | medium-sized | CASSLRTGVDSSTDTQYF
TRBJ1-1 | TRBV5-4 | 14 | NA | CASSFDRGYTEAFF
TRBJ1-2 | TRBV12-3/TRBV12-4 | 15 | medium-sized | CASSRDRATNYGYTF
TRBJ1-5 | TRBV6-5 | 14 | large | CASSYRADNQPQHF
TRBJ1-6 | TRBV12-3/TRBV12-4 | 14 | medium-sized | CASTFGTANSPLHF
TRBJ2-5 | TRBV12-3/TRBV12-4 | 15 | NA | CASSQDSGGRETQYF
TRBJ1-2 | TRBV5-1 | 13 | medium-sized | CASSLRQGSGYTF
TRBJ2-6 | TRBV5-5 | 16 | large | CASSLAKSSGANVLTF
TRBJ2-2 | TRBV14 | 14 | large | CASALTGNTGELFF
TRBJ2-7 | TRBV7-2 | 15 | medium-sized | CASSSPDRETYEQYF